This T cell receptor (beta chain) was profiled in a study of identical twins. As concerns this clonotype: Its antigen remains unidentified.

TCRdb processed the 5' RACE reads anew with MiXCR; each CDR3 protein has one entry. The sample shows under 250,000 distinct CDR3 sequences, 7.5% of them seen only once. General observations from the study: Compared with unrelated sharing, twin-shared out-of-frame alpha sequences had more low-probability sequences. Fewer insertions marked abundant cord blood beta clonotypes; young adult naive trended weakly, memory not at all.

CDR1 and CDR2 from the germline V gene are SGHVS and FNYEAQ. This CDR3 comprises 17 residues. The germline V and J ends were trimmed by 1 base and 3 bases, with 13 bases remaining between them. These data were likewise used in another study, on yellow fever vaccine responses in identical twins. That paper states: Reportedly, twins' vaccine T cell responses looked partly convergent and partly personalized.

Sequenced material: CD8+ T cells sorted from blood. The clonotype originates from a woman aged 18 to 35 in good health. The V gene is TRBV7-6, the J gene TRBJ1-6, with D unresolved. DNA of the CDR3: TGTGCCAGCAGCTTAGGGGATGGTCTCCTCTATAATTCACCCCTCCACTTT. This codes for CASSLGDGLLYNSPLHF.